This T cell receptor (beta chain) was documented in a study of radiation and T cells in renal cell carcinoma. Points from the study as a whole: Baseline intratumoral clonotype presence is unknown without pretreatment biopsies.

This clone was counted a few times. Its matching antigen is unknown. The time point here: blood 2 weeks post-SBRT. Treatment denoted: 15 Gy SBRT to primary tumor, nephrectomy 4 weeks later. Clear cell pathology was present in this patient's renal cell carcinoma. This table comes from immunoSEQ multiplex PCR, and its TCRdb copy is limited to in-frame clones, with some not included. The sample lists about 150,000 clones; about 91% were seen once. The sample in question was blood, obtained from a patient whose treatment included radiotherapy and nephrectomy. This receptor was taken from a woman aged 50 to 60 with renal cell carcinoma.

In DNA, the CDR3 is TGCGCCAGCTCTATGGAAGTCCAAGAGACCCAGTACTTC. Protein product: CASSMEVQETQYF. This sequence joins TRBV5-1 and TRBJ2-5; D ambiguous. Germline CDR1 is SGHRS and CDR2 is YFSETQ. The CDR3 sequence is 13 residues long. The ends were cut back, 7 bases at V and 1 base at J, with 11 bases in the middle.